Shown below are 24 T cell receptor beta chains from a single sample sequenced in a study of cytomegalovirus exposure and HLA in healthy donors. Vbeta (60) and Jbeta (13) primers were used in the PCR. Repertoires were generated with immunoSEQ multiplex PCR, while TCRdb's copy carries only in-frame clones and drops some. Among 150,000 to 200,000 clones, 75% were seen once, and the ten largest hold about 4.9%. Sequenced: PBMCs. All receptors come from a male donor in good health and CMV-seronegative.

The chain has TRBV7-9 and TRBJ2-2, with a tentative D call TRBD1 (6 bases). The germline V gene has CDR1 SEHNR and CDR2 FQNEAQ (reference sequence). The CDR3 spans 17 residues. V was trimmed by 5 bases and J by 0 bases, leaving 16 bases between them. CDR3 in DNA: TGTGCCAGCAGCCCGACCGGGACAACAACGAACACCGGGGAGCTGTTTTTT. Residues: CASSPTGTTTNTGELFF.

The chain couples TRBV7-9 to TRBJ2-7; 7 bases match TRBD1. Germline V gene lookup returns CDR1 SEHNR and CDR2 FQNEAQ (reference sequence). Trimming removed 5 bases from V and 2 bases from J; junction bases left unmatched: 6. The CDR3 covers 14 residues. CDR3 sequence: CASSLGQSTYEQYF. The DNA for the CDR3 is TGTGCCAGCAGCCTGGGACAGAGTACCTACGAGCAGTACTTC.

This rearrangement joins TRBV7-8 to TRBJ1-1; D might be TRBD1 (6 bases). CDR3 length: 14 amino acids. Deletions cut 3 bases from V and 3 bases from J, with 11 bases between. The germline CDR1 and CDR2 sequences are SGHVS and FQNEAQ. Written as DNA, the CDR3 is TGTGCCAGCAGCTTCAGGGGTGAGGACACTGAAGCTTTCTTT. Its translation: CASSFRGEDTEAFF.

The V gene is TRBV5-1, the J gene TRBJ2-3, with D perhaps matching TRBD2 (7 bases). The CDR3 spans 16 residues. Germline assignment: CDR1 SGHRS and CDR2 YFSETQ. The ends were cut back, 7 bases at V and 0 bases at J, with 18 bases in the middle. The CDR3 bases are TGCGCCAGCTCCAGGGGTAGCGGGCGTAGCACAGATACGCAGTATTTT. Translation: CASSRGSGRSTDTQYF.

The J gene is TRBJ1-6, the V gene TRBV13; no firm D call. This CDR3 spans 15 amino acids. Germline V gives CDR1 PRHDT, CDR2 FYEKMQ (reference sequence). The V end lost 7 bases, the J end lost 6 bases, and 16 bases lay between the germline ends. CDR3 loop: CASKIDVSFNSPLHF. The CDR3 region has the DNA TGTGCCAGCAAGATAGACGTTAGCTTTAATTCACCCCTCCACTTT.

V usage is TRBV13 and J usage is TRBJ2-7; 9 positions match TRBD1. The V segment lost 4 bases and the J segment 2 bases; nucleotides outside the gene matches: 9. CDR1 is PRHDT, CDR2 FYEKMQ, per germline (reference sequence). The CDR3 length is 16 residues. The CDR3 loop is CASSSTGQGRAYEQYF. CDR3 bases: TGTGCCAGCAGCTCCACGGGACAGGGTAGGGCCTACGAGCAGTACTTC.

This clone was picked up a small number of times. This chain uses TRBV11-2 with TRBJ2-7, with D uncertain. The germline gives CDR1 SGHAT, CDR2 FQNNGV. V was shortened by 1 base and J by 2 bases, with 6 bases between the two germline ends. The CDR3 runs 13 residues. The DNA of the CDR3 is TGTGCCAGCAGCTTAGTGTCTCCCTACGAGCAGTACTTC. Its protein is CASSLVSPYEQYF.

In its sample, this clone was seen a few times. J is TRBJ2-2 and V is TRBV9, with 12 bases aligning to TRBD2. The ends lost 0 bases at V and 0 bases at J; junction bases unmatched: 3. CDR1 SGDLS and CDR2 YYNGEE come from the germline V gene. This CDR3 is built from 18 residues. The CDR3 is CASSVEGLAGANTGELFF. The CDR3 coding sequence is TGTGCCAGCAGCGTAGAGGGACTAGCGGGCGCGAACACCGGGGAGCTGTTTTTT. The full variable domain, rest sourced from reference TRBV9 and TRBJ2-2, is DSGVTQTPKHLITATGQRVTLRCSPRSGDLSVYWYQQSLDQGLQFLIQYYNGEERAKGNILERFSAQQFPDLHSELNLSSLELGDSALYFCASSVEGLAGANTGELFFGEGSRLTVL.

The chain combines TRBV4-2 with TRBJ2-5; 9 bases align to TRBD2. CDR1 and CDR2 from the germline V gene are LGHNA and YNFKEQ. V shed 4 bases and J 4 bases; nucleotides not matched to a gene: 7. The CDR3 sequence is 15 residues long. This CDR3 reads CASSRATSGSETQYF. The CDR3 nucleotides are TGTGCCAGCAGCCGAGCGACTAGCGGCTCAGAGACCCAGTACTTC.

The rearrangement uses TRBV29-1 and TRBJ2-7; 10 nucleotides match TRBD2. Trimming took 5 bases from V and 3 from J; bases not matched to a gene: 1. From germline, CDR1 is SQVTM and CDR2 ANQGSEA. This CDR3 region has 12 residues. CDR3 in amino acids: CSVRTSGYEQYF. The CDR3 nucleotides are TGCAGCGTTAGGACTAGCGGCTACGAGCAGTACTTC.

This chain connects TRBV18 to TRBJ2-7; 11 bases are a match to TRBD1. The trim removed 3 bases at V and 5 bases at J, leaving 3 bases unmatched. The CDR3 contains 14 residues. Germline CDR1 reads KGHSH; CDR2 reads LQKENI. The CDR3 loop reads CASSPRGQGDEQYF. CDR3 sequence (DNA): TGTGCCAGCTCACCCAGGGGACAGGGGGACGAGCAGTACTTC.

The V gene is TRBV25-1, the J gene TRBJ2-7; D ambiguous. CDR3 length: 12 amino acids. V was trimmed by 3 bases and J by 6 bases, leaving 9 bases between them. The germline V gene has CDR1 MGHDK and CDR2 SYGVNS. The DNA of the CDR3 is TGTGCCAGCAGTGATGGTGGGCTCGAGCAGTACTTC. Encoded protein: CASSDGGLEQYF.

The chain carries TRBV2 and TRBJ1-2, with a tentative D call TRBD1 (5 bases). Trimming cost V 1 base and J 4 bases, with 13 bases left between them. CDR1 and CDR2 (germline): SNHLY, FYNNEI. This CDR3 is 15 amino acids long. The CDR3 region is CASSEERAGIYGYTF. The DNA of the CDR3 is TGTGCCAGCAGTGAAGAGCGGGCAGGGATCTATGGCTACACCTTC.

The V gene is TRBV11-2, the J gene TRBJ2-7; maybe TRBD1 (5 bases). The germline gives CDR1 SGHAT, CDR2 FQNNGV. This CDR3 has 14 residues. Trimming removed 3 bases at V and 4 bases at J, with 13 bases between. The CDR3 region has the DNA TGTGCCAGCAGCTTTCTGGACAACGCTTACGAGCAGTACTTC. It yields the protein CASSFLDNAYEQYF. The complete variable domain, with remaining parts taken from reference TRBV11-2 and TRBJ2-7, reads EAGVAQSPRYKIIEKRQSVAFWCNPISGHATLYWYQQILGQGPKLLIQFQNNGVVDDSQLPKDRFSAERLKGVDSTLKIQPAKLEDSAVYLCASSFLDNAYEQYFGPGTRLTVT.

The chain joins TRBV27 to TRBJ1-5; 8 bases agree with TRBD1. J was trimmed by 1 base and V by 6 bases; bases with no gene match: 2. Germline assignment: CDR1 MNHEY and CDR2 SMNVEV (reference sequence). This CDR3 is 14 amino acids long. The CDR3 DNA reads TGTGCCAGCAGAGCAGGGGGCAGCAATCAGCCCCAGCATTTT. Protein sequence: CASRAGGSNQPQHF.

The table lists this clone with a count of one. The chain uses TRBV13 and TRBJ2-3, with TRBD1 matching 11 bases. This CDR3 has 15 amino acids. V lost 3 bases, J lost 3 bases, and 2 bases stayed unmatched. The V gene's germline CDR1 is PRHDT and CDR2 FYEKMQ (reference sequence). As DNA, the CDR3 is TGTGCCAGCAGCTTCGGGACAGGGGGAACAGATACGCAGTATTTT. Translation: CASSFGTGGTDTQYF. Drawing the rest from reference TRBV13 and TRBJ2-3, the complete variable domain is AAGVIQSPRHLIKEKRETATLKCYPIPRHDTVYWYQQGPGQDPQFLISFYEKMQSDKGSIPDRFSAQQFSDYHSELNMSSLELGDSALYFCASSFGTGGTDTQYFGPGTRLTVL.

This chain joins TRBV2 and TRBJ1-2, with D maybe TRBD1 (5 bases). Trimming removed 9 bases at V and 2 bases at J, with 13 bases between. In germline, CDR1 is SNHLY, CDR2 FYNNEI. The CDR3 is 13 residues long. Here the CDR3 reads CARRGSGNYGYTF. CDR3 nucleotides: TGTGCCAGGAGGGGCAGCGGGAACTATGGCTACACCTTC.

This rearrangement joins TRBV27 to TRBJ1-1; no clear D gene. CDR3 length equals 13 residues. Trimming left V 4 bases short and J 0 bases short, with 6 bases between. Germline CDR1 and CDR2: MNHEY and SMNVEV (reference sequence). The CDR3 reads CASSSGMNTEAFF. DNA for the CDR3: TGTGCCAGCAGTTCCGGGATGAACACTGAAGCTTTCTTT.

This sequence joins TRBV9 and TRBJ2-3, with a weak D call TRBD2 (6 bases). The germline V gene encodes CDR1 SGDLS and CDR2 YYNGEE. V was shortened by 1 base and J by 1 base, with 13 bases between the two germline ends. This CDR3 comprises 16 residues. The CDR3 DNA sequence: TGTGCCAGCAGCGTACAGGCGGGGAAGGGCACAGATACGCAGTATTTT. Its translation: CASSVQAGKGTDTQYF.

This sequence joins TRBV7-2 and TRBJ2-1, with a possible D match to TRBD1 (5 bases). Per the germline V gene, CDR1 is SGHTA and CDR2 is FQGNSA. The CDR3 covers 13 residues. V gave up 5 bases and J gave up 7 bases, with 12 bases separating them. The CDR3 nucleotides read TGTGCCAGCAGCGTTAGGGGTGGGAATGAGCAGTTCTTC. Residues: CASSVRGGNEQFF. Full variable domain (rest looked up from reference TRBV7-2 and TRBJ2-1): GAGVSQSPSNKVTEKGKDVELRCDPISGHTALYWYRQSLGQGLEFLIYFQGNSAPDKSGLPSDRFSAERTGGSVSTLTIQRTQQEDSAVYLCASSVRGGNEQFFGPGTRLTVL.

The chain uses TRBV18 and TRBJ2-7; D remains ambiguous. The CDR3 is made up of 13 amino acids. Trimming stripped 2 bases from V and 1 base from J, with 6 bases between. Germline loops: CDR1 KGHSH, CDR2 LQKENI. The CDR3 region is CASSPAQSYEQYF. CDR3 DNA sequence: TGTGCCAGCTCACCAGCACAGTCCTACGAGCAGTACTTC. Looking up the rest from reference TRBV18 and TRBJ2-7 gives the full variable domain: NAGVMQNPRHLVRRRGQEARLRCSPMKGHSHVYWYRQLPEEGLKFMVYLQKENIIDESGMPKERFSAEFPKEGPSILRIQQVVRGDSAAYFCASSPAQSYEQYFGPGTRLTVT.

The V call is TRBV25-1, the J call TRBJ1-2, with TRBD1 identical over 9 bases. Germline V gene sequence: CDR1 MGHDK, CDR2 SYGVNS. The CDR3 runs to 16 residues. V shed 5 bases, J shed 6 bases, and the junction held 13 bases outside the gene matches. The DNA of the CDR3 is TGTGCCAGCAGTTTCCGGGACAGGGTTAGGGGAGATGGCTACACCTTC. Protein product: CASSFRDRVRGDGYTF.

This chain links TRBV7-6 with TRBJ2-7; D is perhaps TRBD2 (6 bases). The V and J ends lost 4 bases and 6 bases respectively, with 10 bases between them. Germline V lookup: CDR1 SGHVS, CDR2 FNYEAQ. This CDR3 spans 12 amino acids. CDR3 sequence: CASSSLGGEQYF. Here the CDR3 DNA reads TGTGCCAGCAGCTCCCTCGGGGGCGAGCAGTACTTC.

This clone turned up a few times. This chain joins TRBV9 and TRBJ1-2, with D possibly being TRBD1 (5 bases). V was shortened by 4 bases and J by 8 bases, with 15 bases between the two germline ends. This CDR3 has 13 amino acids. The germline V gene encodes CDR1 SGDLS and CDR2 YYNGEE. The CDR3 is CASSPRQGDGYTF. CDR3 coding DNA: TGTGCCAGCAGCCCGCGGCAGGGTGACGGCTACACCTTC.